A selection of T cell receptor beta chains follows, all from one sample in a study of blood T cell repertoires in COVID-19. Clones were read by immunoSEQ multiplex PCR, and TCRdb kept only the in-frame ones, dropping some. The profile shows around 150,000 clones, 84% of them singletons. The specimen sequenced was peripheral blood. Receptors were obtained from a woman of 80 years or more with acute or convalescent COVID-19. Each CDR3 is given with its conserved first and last residue. A D gene is named only where the DNA matches it firmly. Part of the rows lack a size; the others show once, few, many or a class for expanded clones.

V gene,clone size,D gene,J gene,CDR3 protein,CDR3 DNA
TRBV2,-,TRBD1,TRBJ1-4,CASRDRTGNEKLFF,TGTGCCAGCAGAGACCGGACAGGGAATGAAAAACTGTTTTTT
TRBV5-1,-,TRBD1,TRBJ1-2,CASSPGTVAPYGYTF,TGCGCCAGCAGCCCGGGGACAGTCGCCCCCTATGGCTACACCTTC
TRBV4-2,few,-,TRBJ2-1,CASSLTYPPDYNEQFF,TGTGCCAGCAGCTTAACGTATCCCCCAGACTACAATGAGCAGTTCTTC
TRBV5-1,-,TRBD1,TRBJ2-3,CASSLSFQGAGDTQYF,TGCGCCAGCAGCTTGAGTTTCCAGGGGGCGGGAGATACGCAGTATTTT
TRBV2,once,TRBD2,TRBJ2-3,CASRWASGATDTQYF,TGTGCCAGCAGGTGGGCTAGCGGTGCGACAGATACGCAGTATTTT
TRBV18,-,-,TRBJ2-5,CASSPGSDETQYF,TGTGCCAGCTCACCAGGTAGCGACGAGACCCAGTACTTC
TRBV12-3/TRBV12-4,-,TRBD1,TRBJ1-2,CASTLDRAYGYTF,TGTGCCAGCACCCTTGACAGGGCCTATGGCTACACCTTC
TRBV3-1/TRBV3-2,-,-,TRBJ1-2,CASSHDRGAFGYTF,TGTGCCAGCAGCCACGATCGGGGGGCGTTTGGCTACACCTTC
TRBV5-1,-,TRBD1,TRBJ1-2,CASSLEPGPGQKRDGYTF,TGCGCCAGCAGCTTGGAACCTGGACCGGGACAGAAAAGAGATGGCTACACCTTC
TRBV5-1,-,TRBD1,TRBJ1-5,CASSPGTGRDSNQPQHF,TGCGCCAGCAGCCCGGGGACAGGGAGGGATAGCAATCAGCCCCAGCATTTT
TRBV6-6,-,TRBD1,TRBJ1-5,CASQRTGNQPQHF,TGTGCCAGCCAACGGACAGGGAACCAGCCCCAGCATTTT
TRBV7-2,-,-,TRBJ2-7,CASSSGHYEQYF,TGTGCCAGCAGCTCTGGACACTACGAGCAGTACTTC
TRBV28,-,-,TRBJ2-1,CASSLPGEQFF,TGTGCCAGCAGTTTACCCGGTGAGCAGTTCTTC
TRBV2,-,TRBD2,TRBJ2-1,CASSGTSGSYNEQFF,TGTGCCAGCAGCGGGACTAGCGGGTCCTACAATGAGCAGTTCTTC
TRBV3-1/TRBV3-2,-,-,TRBJ2-3,CASSQAPRSTDTQYF,TGTGCCAGCAGCCAAGCCCCTAGGAGCACAGATACGCAGTATTTT
TRBV5-1,-,TRBD1,TRBJ2-2,CASSLGQGVGELFF,TGCGCCAGCAGCTTGGGACAGGGGGTCGGGGAGCTGTTTTTT
TRBV5-1,few,-,TRBJ2-3,CASRTQPSTDTQYF,TGCGCCAGCAGAACACAACCTAGCACAGATACGCAGTATTTT
TRBV15,-,-,TRBJ2-3,CATSRGGRPVNTDTQYF,TGTGCCACCAGCAGGGGGGGACGACCGGTCAATACAGATACGCAGTATTTT
TRBV3-1/TRBV3-2,-,TRBD2,TRBJ2-7,CASSQDWTSGAYEQYF,TGTGCCAGCAGCCAAGATTGGACTAGCGGTGCCTACGAGCAGTACTTC
TRBV14,-,TRBD2,TRBJ2-5,CASSSQRGATYQETQYF,TGTGCCAGCAGCAGTCAGCGGGGGGCCACGTACCAAGAGACCCAGTACTTC